This T cell receptor beta chain was observed in a study of blood T cell repertoires in COVID-19. Study details: Acute and convalescent COVID-19 specimens originated in the United States, Italy and Spain.

During active infection, Seattle patients enrolled and were then monitored through disease. The method was immunoSEQ multiplex PCR; TCRdb's version includes in-frame clones alone and lacks a portion of them. Among 200,000 to 250,000 clones listed, more than 75% were seen once. Looked up from germline, CDR1 is SGDLS and CDR2 is YYNGEE. The CDR3 consists of 16 residues. V lost 4 bases to trimming and J lost 1 base; unmatched junction nucleotides: 8. This clone was seen more than once but under ten times. This clonotype was obtained from a woman of 80 years or more with COVID-19, enrolled during active disease. Sequenced material: peripheral blood. The chain recombines TRBV9 with TRBJ2-3; the match to TRBD2 covers 8 bases. In DNA form, the CDR3 reads TGTGCCAGCAGCAGGCCCGGGGGGGCCCGCACAGATACGCAGTATTTT. Protein sequence: CASSRPGGARTDTQYF.